The rows below give T cell receptor beta chains drawn from one sample of a study of neoadjuvant anti-PD-1 for oral cavity cancer. Produced via immunoSEQ multiplex PCR; TCRdb's table is partial and in-frame only. The table lists over 65,000 clones, 86% of them singletons. This material consisted of PBMCs, taken after nivolumab (anti-PD-1) treatment. These TCRs come from a person aged 40 to 85 with oral cavity squamous cell carcinoma. Both conserved end residues are part of each CDR3. Clone size is not always given. Where it is, it says once, few, many or a class for expanded clones.

clone_size	v_call	j_call	cdr3_aa
-	TRBV5-5	TRBJ1-5	CASSQENQPQHF
-	TRBV5-4	TRBJ2-1	CASSPTGVVEQFF
few	TRBV2	TRBJ2-1	CASNPSGASRDEQFF
once	TRBV19	TRBJ1-1	CASIAGRGMNTEAFF
-	TRBV5-4	TRBJ2-5	CASSLPAKETQYF
-	TRBV5-1	TRBJ1-1	CASSLGTAVNTEAFF
-	TRBV6-5	TRBJ2-3	CASSSPGGGGTDTQYF
-	TRBV7-8	TRBJ2-3	CASSPEVFTDTQYF
few	TRBV10-1	TRBJ2-7	CASSSSGSLDEQYF
once	TRBV7-8	TRBJ1-5	CASSSETGFLEPQHF
once	TRBV7-8	TRBJ1-2	CASSFDFYGYTF
-	TRBV6-1	TRBJ1-3	CASTDTSGNTIYF
-	TRBV6-5	TRBJ1-4	CASRPPGATNEKLFF
-	TRBV5-4	TRBJ2-3	CASLREGTDTQYF
-	TRBV6-6	TRBJ2-1	CASLGLADYNEQFF
-	TRBV6-5	TRBJ2-1	CASSYAQGRQFF
few	TRBV5-4	TRBJ2-5	CASSFQGEETQYF